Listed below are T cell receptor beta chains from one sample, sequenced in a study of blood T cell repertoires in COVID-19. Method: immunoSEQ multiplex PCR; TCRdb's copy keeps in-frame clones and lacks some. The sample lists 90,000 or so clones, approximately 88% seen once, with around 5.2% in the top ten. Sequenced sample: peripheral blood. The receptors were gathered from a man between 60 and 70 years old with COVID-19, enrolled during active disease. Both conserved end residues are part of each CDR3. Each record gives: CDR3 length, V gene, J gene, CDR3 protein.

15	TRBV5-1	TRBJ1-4	CASSLLTGGPEKLFF
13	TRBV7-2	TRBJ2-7	CASSLGLDYEQYF
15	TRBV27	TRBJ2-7	CASRPGDSRTYEQYF
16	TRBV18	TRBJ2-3	CASSPGTSGSTDTQYF
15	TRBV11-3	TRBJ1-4	CASSHPDRVDEKLFF
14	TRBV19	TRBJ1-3	CASSNAVWGNTIYF
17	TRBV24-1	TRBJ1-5	CATSDSGDSDSNQPQHF
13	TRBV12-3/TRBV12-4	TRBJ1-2	CASSLRGARGYTF
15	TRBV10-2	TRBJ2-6	CASSAYRAGANVLTF
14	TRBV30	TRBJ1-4	CAWSTGETNEKLFF
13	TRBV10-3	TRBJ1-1	CAIKRGGFTEAFF
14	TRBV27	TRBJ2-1	CASSWVAGDSEQFF
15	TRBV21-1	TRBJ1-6	CASSKAGGRCSPLHF
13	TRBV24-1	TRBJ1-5	CATSDRVNQPQHF
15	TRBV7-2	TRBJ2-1	CASGIGTSSYNEQFF
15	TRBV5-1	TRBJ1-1	CASSPLKGRGTEAFF
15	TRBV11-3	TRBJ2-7	CASSTTTSGTYEQYF
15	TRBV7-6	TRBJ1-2	CASRAIEGDGYGYTF
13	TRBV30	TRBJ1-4	CAWSGDNDEKLFF
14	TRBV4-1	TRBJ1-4	CASSLTTGNEKLFF
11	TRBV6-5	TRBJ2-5	CASSYEGAQYF
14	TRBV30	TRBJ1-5	CAWSAGTGNQPQHF
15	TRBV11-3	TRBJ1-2	CASSPRDGTNYGYTF
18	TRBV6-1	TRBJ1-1	CASSEGYRGLGMNTEAFF
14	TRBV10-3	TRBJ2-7	CAISEATGYYEQYF
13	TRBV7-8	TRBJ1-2	CASSLGGFDGYTF
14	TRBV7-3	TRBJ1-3	CASSLAGSGNTIYF
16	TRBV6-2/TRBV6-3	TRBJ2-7	CASSYALGQGSYEQYF
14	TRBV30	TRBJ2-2	CAWSVRRETGELFF
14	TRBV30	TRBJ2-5	CAWSVRREAETQYF
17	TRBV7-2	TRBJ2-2	CASSLVGYAGDTGELFF
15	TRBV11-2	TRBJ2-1	CASSYGTGAYNEQFF
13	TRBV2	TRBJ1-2	CASSVMAGDGYTF
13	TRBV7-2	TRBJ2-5	CASSLGQLETQYF
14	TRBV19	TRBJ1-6	CASRLRDSNSPLHF
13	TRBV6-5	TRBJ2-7	CASSRGSPYEQYF
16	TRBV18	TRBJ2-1	CASSPPTGLARNEQFF